The source of this T cell receptor (beta chain) is a study of T cells after yellow fever vaccination (dated by TCRdb to about 2019). For the study in its entirety: Libraries from fractions with low cell numbers were prepared with the SMART-Seq v4 Ultra Low Input RNA kit. Two healthy male donors, one aged 18 to 29 and one aged 30 to 40 years, made up the cohort. Blood was collected at multiple timepoints before and after primary and secondary immunization, and bulk PBMC replicates and cell subsets were isolated. To track T-cell clones before and after primary and booster YFV17D yellow fever vaccination, bulk TCR alpha and beta repertoires were sequenced longitudinally.

What the research found in general, with its limitations: The secondary T-cell response was found to be weaker but faster than the primary response, with a peak reached on day 5 rather than on day 15. Computational filtering was needed because FACS-sorted repertoires could contain abundant contaminating clonotypes from the bulk population. A small fraction of clonotypes showed up in both the CD4 and CD8 compartments, probably as a result of convergent recombination. Most clones expanded after primary vaccination (approximately 96% of CD4 and 88% of CD8) were re-detected after the booster, suggesting that broad memory maintenance occurred. Because only a couple of donors were included in the study, the extent to which the findings can be generalized is limited.

The treatment or condition label on this specimen signifies: live attenuated yellow fever vaccine strain. PBMCs were isolated from peripheral blood using a standard Ficoll-Paque protocol. Dynabeads CD4 and CD8 positive selection kits were used to isolate the CD4 and CD8 T-cell fractions. TriZol was used to extract RNA from bulk PBMCs, from CD4 and CD8 fractions, and from dextramer-positive and dextramer-negative fractions. This clonotype was observed a few times. This clone's antigen is unknown. Base qualities are not provided; no much larger clone lies one nucleotide away. Sequencing took place on an Illumina NovaSeq 6000. Synthesis of TCR cDNA relied on 5'RACE template switching, a step that introduced a universal primer site along with unique molecular identifiers. cDNA synthesis was primed from both the TCR alpha and TCR beta constant segments. Library amplification used two PCR steps, and the second PCR step added sample barcodes and sequencing adapters. Sequencing of the libraries was done on either Illumina HiSeq 2500 (2x100 bp) or NovaSeq (2x150 bp). From the authors' description of their analysis: MIGEC was used to demultiplex reads and collapse the reads into UMI consensus sequences, and MiXCR was used for V(D)J alignment. Vaccine-responding clonotypes were defined with edgeR using replicate PBMC samples, requiring FDR below 0.01 and a log2 fold change above 5 up to day 15. Each bulk clonotype received a CD4 or CD8 identity based on whether the sequenced CD4 or CD8 repertoire contained that clonotype at higher abundance. The public reads were reprocessed in TCRdb via fastp at Q25 and MiXCR, keeping in-frame beta chains. Rows are unified per CDR3 protein, each entry keeping the most common DNA and genes. These V and J calls rely on TCRdb rather than the paper's analysis. The sample contains approximately 300,000 distinct CDR3 sequences, about 10% of them found a single time. Jointly, the top ten make up around 3.2% of the sample.

Reading the germline V gene (reference sequence) gives CDR1 LNHDA and CDR2 SQIVND. The CDR3 goes from the cysteine to the phenylalanine over 15 residues. This entry keeps only the CDR3 DNA: 45 bases, framed from base 1. V is pared back by 7 bases and J by 0 bases, with 15 bases lying between the germline termini. The rearrangement joined TRBV19 to TRBJ1-1; possibly the D gene is TRBD1, per 5 matching bases. This TCR derives from a man between 18 and 29 years old who received the YFV17D yellow fever vaccine. The specimen was CD4+ T cells sorted from PBMCs, collected 45 days after the yellow fever booster vaccination. The bases read TGTGCCAGTATAGGAGGGGAAGCCATGAACACTGAAGCTTTCTTT. Its protein product is CASIGGEAMNTEAFF.